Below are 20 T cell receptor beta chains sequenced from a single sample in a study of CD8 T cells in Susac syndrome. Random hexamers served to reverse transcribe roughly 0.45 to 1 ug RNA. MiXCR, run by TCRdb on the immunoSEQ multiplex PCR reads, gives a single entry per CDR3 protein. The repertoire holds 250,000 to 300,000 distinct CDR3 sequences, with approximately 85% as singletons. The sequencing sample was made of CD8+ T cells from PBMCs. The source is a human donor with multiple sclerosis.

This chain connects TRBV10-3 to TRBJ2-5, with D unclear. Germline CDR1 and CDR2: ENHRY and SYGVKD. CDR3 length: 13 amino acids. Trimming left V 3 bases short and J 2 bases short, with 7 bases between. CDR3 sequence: CAISDEPQETQYF. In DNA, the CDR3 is TGTGCCATCAGTGATGAGCCGCAAGAGACCCAGTACTTC.

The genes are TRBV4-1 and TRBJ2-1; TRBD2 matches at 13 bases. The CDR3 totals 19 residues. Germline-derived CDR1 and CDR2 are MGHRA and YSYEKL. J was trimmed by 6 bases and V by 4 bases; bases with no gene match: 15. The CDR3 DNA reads TGCGCCAGCAGCCCCAGTGTCGGATCAACTAGCGGGAGGGCCAATGAGCAGTTCTTC. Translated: CASSPSVGSTSGRANEQFF.

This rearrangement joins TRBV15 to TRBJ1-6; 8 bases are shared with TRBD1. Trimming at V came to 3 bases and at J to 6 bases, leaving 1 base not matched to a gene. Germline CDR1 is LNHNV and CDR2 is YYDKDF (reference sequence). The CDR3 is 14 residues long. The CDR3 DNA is TGTGCCACCAGCAGTGACAGGGGTAATTCACCCCTCCACTTT. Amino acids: CATSSDRGNSPLHF.

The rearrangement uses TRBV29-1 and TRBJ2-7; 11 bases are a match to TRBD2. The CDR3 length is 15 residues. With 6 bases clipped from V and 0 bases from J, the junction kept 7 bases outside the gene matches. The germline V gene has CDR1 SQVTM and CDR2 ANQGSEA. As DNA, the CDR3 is TGCAGCGTCGACGGACTAGCGGGTACCTCCTACGAGCAGTACTTC. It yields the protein CSVDGLAGTSYEQYF.

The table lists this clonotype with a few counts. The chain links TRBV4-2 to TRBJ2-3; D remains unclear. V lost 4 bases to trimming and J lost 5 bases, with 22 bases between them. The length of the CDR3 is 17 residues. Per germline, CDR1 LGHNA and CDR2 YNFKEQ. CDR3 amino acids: CASSLRGPASPRDTQYF. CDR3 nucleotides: TGTGCCAGCAGCCTAAGAGGCCCGGCATCCCCTCGAGATACGCAGTATTTT.

The CDR3 nucleotides read TGTGCCATCACCCGGACGGGAAGGAACACTGAAGCTTTCTTT. Amino acids: CAITRTGRNTEAFF. This chain links TRBV10-3 with TRBJ1-1, with unresolved D. Germline-derived CDR1 and CDR2 are ENHRY and SYGVKD. This CDR3 region has 14 residues. V was cut by 7 bases and J by 1 base, with 13 bases left in between.

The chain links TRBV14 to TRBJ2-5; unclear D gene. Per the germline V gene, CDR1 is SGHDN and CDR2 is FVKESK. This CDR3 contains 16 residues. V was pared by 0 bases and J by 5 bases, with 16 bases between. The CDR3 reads CASSQEPIAPRETQYF. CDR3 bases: TGTGCCAGCAGCCAAGAACCCATAGCTCCCAGGGAGACCCAGTACTTC.

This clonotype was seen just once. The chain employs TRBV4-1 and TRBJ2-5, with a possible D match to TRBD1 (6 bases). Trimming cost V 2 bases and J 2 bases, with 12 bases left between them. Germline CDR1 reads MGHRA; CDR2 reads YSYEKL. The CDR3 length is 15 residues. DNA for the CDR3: TGCGCCAGCAGCCAAACGGGACACCCTCAAGAGACCCAGTACTTC. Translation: CASSQTGHPQETQYF.

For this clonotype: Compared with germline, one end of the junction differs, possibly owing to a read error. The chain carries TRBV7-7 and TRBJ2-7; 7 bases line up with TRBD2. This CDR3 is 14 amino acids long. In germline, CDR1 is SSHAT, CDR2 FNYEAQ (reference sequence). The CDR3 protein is CASSASTSPYEQYF. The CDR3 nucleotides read TGTGCTAGCAGCGCCTCGACTAGCCCCTACGAGCAGTACTTC.

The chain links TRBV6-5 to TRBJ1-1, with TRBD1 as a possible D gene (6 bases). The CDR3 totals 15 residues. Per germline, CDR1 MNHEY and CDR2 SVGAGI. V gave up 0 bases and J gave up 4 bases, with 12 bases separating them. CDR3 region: CASSYSRGVGTEAFF. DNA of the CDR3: TGTGCCAGCAGTTACTCGAGGGGGGTAGGCACTGAAGCTTTCTTT.

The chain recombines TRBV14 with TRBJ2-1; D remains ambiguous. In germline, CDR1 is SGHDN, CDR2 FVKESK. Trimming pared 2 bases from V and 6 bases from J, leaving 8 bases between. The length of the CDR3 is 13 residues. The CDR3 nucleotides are TGTGCCAGCAGCCAATTGATGGGCAATGAGCAGTTCTTC. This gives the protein CASSQLMGNEQFF.

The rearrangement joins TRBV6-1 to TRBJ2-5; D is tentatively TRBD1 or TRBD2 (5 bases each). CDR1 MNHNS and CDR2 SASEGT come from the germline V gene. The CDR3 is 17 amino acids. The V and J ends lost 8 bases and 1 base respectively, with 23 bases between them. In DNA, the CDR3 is TGTGCCAGCCGAATATTTCCGGGGCAGGAGGCCCAAGAGACCCAGTACTTC. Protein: CASRIFPGQEAQETQYF.

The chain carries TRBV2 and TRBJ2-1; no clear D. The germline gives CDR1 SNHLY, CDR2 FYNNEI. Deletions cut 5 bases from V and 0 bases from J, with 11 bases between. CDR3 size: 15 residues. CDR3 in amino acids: CASSSRIGSYNEQFF. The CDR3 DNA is TGTGCCAGCAGTAGTAGAATAGGCTCCTACAATGAGCAGTTCTTC.

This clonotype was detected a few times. The CDR3 DNA sequence: TGTGCCAGCAGGACATACGACAGGAGCACTGAAGCTTTCTTT. The encoded protein is CASRTYDRSTEAFF. V gene TRBV6-1 combines with J gene TRBJ1-1, with a tentative D call TRBD1 (6 bases). The CDR3 is made up of 14 amino acids. Trimming took off 6 bases at V and 4 bases at J, with 15 bases between the two ends. Germline CDR1 MNHNS, CDR2 SASEGT.

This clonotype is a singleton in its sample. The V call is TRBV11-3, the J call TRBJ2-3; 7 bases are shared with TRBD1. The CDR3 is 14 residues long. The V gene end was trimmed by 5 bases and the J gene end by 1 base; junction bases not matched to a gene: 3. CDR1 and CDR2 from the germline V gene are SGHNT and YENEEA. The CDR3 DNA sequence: TGTGCCAGCAGCCGGACAGGCCGCACAGATACGCAGTATTTT. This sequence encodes CASSRTGRTDTQYF. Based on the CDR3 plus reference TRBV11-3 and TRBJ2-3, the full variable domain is EAGVVQSPRYKIIEKKQPVAFWCNPISGHNTLYWYLQNLGQGPELLIRYENEEAVDDSQLPKDRFSAERLKGVDSTLKIQPAELGDSAVYLCASSRTGRTDTQYFGPGTRLTVL.

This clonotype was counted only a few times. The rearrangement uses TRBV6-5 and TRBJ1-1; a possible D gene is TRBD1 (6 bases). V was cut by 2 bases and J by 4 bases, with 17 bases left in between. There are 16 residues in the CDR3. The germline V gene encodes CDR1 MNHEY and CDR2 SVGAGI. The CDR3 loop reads CASSYPPRGGLTEAFF. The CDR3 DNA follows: TGTGCCAGCAGTTACCCCCCTCGTGGGGGGCTCACTGAAGCTTTCTTT.

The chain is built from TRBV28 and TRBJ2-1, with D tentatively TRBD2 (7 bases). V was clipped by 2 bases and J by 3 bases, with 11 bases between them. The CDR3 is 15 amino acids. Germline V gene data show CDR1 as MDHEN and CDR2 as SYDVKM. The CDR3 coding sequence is TGTGCCAGCAGTTTAAGGGGGGAGGGCTACAATGAGCAGTTCTTC. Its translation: CASSLRGEGYNEQFF.

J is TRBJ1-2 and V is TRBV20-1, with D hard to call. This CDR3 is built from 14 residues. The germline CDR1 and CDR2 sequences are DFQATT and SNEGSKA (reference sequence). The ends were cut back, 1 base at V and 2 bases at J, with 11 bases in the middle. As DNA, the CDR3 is TGCAGTGCTAGAGGAGAGAGGGTAAACTATGGCTACACCTTC. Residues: CSARGERVNYGYTF.

For the CDR3, the DNA is TGTGCCAGCTGGACTAGCGGACCGGGGGATACGCAGTATTTT. Encoded protein: CASWTSGPGDTQYF. The V gene is TRBV27, the J gene TRBJ2-3; 10 bases are a match to TRBD2. The V gene's germline CDR1 is MNHEY and CDR2 SMNVEV (reference sequence). With V trimmed by 8 bases and J by 6 bases, 8 bases remained unmatched. The CDR3 extends over 14 amino acids.

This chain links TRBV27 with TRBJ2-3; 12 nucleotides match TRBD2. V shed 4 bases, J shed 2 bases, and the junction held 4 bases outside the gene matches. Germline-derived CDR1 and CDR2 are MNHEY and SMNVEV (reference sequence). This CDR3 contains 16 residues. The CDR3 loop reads CASSYRTSGNTDTQYF. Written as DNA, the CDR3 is TGTGCCAGCAGTTACCGGACTAGCGGGAACACAGATACGCAGTATTTT.